These 7 T cell receptor beta chains came from one sample sequenced in a study of regulatory T cells in long-lasting Graves disease. The time point was: newly diagnosed GD, antithyroid drugs for less than 3 months. TCR sequences were obtained from RNA taken from PBMCs. Arm-PCR of CDR3 regions and iRepertoire HTBI primers were used to build TCR beta libraries. TCRdb re-called the multiplex PCR reads with MiXCR, one entry per CDR3 protein. The repertoire consists of hundreds of thousands of distinct CDR3 sequences, with more than 15% occurring once and the leading ten covering just under 25%. The sample was also reused in another study, on T cells in Graves' hyperthyroidism and ophthalmopathy.

Material: peripheral blood mononuclear cells (PBMCs), obtained at new diagnosis, from a patient treated with antithyroid drugs. These receptor sequences come from a woman between 40 and 65 years old with Graves disease.

The rearrangement links TRBV10-3 to TRBJ1-1; TRBD1 is a possible D gene (5 bases). The CDR3 is 12 amino acids. The V gene's germline CDR1 is ENHRY and CDR2 SYGVKD. V shed 4 bases and J shed 4 bases, with 7 bases lying between them. The CDR3 bases are TGTGCCATCAGTGGGGGGACCACTGAAGCTTTCTTT. Its protein is CAISGGTTEAFF.

This clonotype was observed a few times. A read error may be the cause here, since a much bigger clone is one base away. The V call is TRBV27, the J call TRBJ1-1; D gene uncertain. Trimming took off 7 bases at V and 7 bases at J, with 10 bases between the two ends. Germline-derived CDR1 and CDR2 are MNHEY and SMNVEV (reference sequence). The CDR3 has 11 residues. Here the CDR3 DNA reads TGTGCCAGCAATATCAAAATTGAAGCTTTCTTT. Translating it yields CASNIKIEAFF.

The rearrangement links TRBV4-1 to TRBJ2-3, with a tentative D call TRBD2 (5 bases). Germline CDR1 is MGHRA and CDR2 is YSYEKL. V was cut by 4 bases and J by 2 bases, with 22 bases left in between. The CDR3 has 18 amino acids. Written as DNA, the CDR3 is TGCGCCAGCAGCCTACGTATCGGGATTGCCTTCCCCACAGATACGCAGTATTTT. Amino acid sequence: CASSLRIGIAFPTDTQYF.

This rearrangement joins TRBV2 to TRBJ2-7; D is undetermined. V was trimmed by 6 bases and J by 0 bases, leaving 15 bases between them. This CDR3 has 15 residues. The germline V gene has CDR1 SNHLY and CDR2 FYNNEI. The CDR3 is CASSLGINPSYEQYF. CDR3 DNA: TGTGCCAGCAGCTTGGGCATAAATCCCTCCTACGAGCAGTACTTC.

This clonotype was seen repeatedly, ten times or more. This chain connects TRBV13 to TRBJ2-1; weak D call: TRBD2 (7 bases). This CDR3 spans 14 amino acids. Germline lookup yields CDR1 PRHDT and CDR2 FYEKMQ (reference sequence). With 5 bases removed from V and 8 bases from J, the gap between germline ends came to 16 bases. In DNA, the CDR3 is TGTGCCAGCAGCACAAGGGGGGGGGCCGATGAGCAGTTCTTC. Protein product: CASSTRGGADEQFF. The full variable domain, rest sourced from reference TRBV13 and TRBJ2-1, is AAGVIQSPRHLIKEKRETATLKCYPIPRHDTVYWYQQGPGQDPQFLISFYEKMQSDKGSIPDRFSAQQFSDYHSELNMSSLELGDSALYFCASSTRGGADEQFFGPGTRLTVL.

This rearrangement joins TRBV3-1 to TRBJ1-5; D is unclear. V dropped 1 base and J dropped 5 bases, with 12 bases sitting between them. Germline CDR1 and CDR2: LGHDT and YNNKEL (reference sequence). The CDR3 is 15 amino acids. CDR3 sequence reads: CASSQGGLGYQPQHF. The CDR3 DNA sequence: TGTGCCAGCAGCCAAGGGGGTTTGGGCTATCAGCCCCAGCATTTT.

This clonotype was detected a few times. The chain has TRBV4-1 and TRBJ1-5; 7 positions match TRBD1. The V and J ends lost 1 base and 2 bases, in that order; junction bases with no gene match: 5. The CDR3 totals 16 residues. Germline V gene data show CDR1 as MGHRA and CDR2 as YSYEKL. The CDR3 bases are TGCGCCAGCAGCCAAGTGGGGCAGGGGGGCAATCAGCCCCAGCATTTT. It codes for CASSQVGQGGNQPQHF.